This T cell receptor (beta chain) was sequenced in a study of T-cell reconstitution after alpha-beta-depleted transplantation in children. The study's findings and limits: Recipient T cells and thymic progenitors that survived were the source of the high TCRbeta diversity seen at day 60 in some patients. Once a year had passed after transplant, T-cell counts and diversity came mostly from newly produced T cells. As was reported, about two months after transplant, alpha-beta T cells came from several hundred expanded graft clones.

Details on this clonotype: Its antigen is unknown.

V gave up 0 bases and J gave up 2 bases; unmatched junction bases: 6. This CDR3 is 18 amino acids long. In germline, CDR1 is SGHTA, CDR2 FQGNSA. For TCRbeta, the library was prepared with unique molecular identifiers. TCRdb used MiXCR to reprocess the PCR reads, holding one entry per CDR3 protein. Counted here are about 640,000 distinct CDR3 sequences, 10% to 15% occurring once; the ten biggest clones make up about 2%. The chain joins TRBV7-2 to TRBJ2-3, with 12 bases aligning to TRBD2. The specimen comprised PBMCs, mostly from graft donor cells, sampled 360 days after TCRalphabeta/CD19-depleted stem cell transplant. This clonotype originated in a male patient under 18 who had a stem cell transplant for acute myeloid leukemia, so the T cells may come from the graft donor. The CDR3 loop is CASSLARLAGGSTDTQYF. The CDR3 DNA reads as TGTGCCAGCAGCTTAGCGCGGCTAGCGGGAGGGTCCACAGATACGCAGTATTTT.